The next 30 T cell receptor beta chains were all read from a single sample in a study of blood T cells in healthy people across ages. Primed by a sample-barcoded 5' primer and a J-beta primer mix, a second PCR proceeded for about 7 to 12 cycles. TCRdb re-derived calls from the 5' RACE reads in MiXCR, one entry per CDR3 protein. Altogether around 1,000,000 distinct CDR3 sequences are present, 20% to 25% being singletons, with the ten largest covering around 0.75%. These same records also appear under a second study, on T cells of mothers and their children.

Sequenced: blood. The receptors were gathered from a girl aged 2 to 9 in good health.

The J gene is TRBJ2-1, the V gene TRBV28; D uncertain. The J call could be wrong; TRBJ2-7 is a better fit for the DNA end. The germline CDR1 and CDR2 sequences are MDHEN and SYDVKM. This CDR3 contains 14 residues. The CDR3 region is CASSFVDISYEQYF. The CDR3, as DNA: TGTGCCAGCAGTTTTGTCGACATCTCCTACGAGCAGTACTTC.

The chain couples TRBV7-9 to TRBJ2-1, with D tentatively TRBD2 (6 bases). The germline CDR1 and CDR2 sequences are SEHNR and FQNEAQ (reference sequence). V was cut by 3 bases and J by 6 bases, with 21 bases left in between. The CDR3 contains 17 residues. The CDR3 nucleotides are TGTGCCAGCAGCTTGGGCTCGTCTAGCCCGGGGGTCAATGAGCAGTTCTTC. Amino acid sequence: CASSLGSSSPGVNEQFF.

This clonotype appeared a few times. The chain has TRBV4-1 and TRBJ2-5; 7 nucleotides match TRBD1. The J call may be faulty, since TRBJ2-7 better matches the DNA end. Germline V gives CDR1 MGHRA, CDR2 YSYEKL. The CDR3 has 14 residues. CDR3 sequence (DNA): TGCGCCAGCAGCCAAGGACAGGGTAGCGACGAGCAGTACTTC. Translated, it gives CASSQGQGSDEQYF.

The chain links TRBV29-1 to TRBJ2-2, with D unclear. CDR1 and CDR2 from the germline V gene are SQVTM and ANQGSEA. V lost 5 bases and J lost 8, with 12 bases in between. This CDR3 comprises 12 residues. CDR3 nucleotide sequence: TGCAGCGTTTTTCAGGATCGAGGGGAGCTGTTTTTT. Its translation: CSVFQDRGELFF.

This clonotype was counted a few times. The CDR3 DNA reads as TGTGCCAGCATGCCGGTAGTCCGAGAGTCTGGTTCCAATGAGCAGTTCTTC. This encodes CASMPVVRESGSNEQFF. The rearrangement links TRBV28 to TRBJ2-1; D gene unclear. This CDR3 has 17 residues. V gave up 7 bases and J gave up 6 bases, with 25 bases separating them. Germline V CDR1 and CDR2: MDHEN, SYDVKM.

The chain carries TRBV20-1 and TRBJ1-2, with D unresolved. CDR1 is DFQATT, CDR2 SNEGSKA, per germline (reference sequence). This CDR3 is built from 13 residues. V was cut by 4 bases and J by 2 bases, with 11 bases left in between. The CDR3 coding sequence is TGCAGTGCTAATACGGAGGCCAACTATGGCTACACCTTC. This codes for CSANTEANYGYTF.

This CDR3 reads CASSQGARLADYEQYF. The CDR3 DNA reads TGTGCCAGCAGCCAAGGAGCTAGACTAGCGGATTACGAGCAGTACTTC. The chain joins TRBV4-2 to TRBJ2-5; the match to TRBD2 covers 9 bases. The J call may be incorrect, as the DNA end agrees better with TRBJ2-7. The CDR3 consists of 16 residues. CDR1 LGHNA and CDR2 YNFKEQ come from the germline V gene.

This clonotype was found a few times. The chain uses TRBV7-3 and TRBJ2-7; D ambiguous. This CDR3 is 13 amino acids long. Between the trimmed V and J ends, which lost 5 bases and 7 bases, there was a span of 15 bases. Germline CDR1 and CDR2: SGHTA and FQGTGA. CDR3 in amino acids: CASSPIQRMEQYF. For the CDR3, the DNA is TGTGCCAGCAGCCCTATCCAGCGTATGGAGCAGTACTTC.

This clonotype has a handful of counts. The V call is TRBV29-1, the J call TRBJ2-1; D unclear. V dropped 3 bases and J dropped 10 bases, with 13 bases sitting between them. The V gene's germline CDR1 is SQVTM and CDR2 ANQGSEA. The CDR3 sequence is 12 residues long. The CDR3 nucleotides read TGCAGCGTTGACTGGGGAAGTGTAGAGCAGTTCTTC. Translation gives CSVDWGSVEQFF.

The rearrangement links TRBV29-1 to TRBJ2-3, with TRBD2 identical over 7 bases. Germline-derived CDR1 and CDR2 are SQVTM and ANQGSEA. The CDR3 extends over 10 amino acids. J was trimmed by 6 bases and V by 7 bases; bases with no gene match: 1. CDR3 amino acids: CSALADTQYF. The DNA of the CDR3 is TGCAGCGCACTAGCGGATACGCAGTATTTT.

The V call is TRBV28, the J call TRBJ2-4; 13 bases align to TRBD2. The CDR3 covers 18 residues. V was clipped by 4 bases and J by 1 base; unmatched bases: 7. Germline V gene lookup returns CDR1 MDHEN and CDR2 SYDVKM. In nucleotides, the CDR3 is TGTGCCAGCAGTTCCGGGACTAGCGGGATGCGGGCCAAAAACATTCAGTACTTC. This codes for CASSSGTSGMRAKNIQYF.

CDR3 in amino acids: CSVTRGGINEQFF. The DNA for the CDR3 is TGCAGCGTTACGCGGGGGGGGATAAATGAGCAGTTCTTC. The chain couples TRBV29-1 to TRBJ2-1; 9 bases map to TRBD2. This CDR3 has 13 amino acids. The junction had 6 bases not matched to a gene; V was cut back by 5 bases and J by 7 bases. The V gene's germline CDR1 is SQVTM and CDR2 ANQGSEA.

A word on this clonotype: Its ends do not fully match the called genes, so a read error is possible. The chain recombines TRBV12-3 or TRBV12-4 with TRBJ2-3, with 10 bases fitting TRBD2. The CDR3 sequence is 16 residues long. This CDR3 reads CPSSFWTSGSTDTQYF. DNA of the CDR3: TGTCCCAGCAGTTTCTGGACTAGCGGTTCCACGGATACGCAGTATTTT.

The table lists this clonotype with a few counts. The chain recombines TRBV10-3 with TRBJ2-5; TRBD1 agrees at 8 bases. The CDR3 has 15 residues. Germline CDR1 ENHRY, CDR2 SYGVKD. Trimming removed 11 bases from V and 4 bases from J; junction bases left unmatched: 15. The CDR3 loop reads CAVHQTGQGPETQYF. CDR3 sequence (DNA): TGTGCCGTCCACCAAACAGGACAGGGACCAGAGACCCAGTACTTC.

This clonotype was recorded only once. The CDR3 DNA follows: TGTGCCAGCAGCACTCTAGCGGGAGTTTTCTATGAGCAGTTCTTC. Protein: CASSTLAGVFYEQFF. This sequence joins TRBV9 and TRBJ2-1; the match to TRBD2 covers 10 bases. Looked up from germline, CDR1 is SGDLS and CDR2 is YYNGEE. Unmatched junction bases numbered 9, after V lost 4 bases and J lost 8 bases. This CDR3 is 15 amino acids long.

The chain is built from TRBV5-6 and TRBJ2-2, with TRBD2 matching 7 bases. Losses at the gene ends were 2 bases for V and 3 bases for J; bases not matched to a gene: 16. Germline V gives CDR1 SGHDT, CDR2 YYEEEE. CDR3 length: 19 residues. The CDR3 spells CASSFPVGSGTADTGELFF. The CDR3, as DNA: TGTGCCAGCAGCTTCCCTGTTGGGAGCGGGACGGCCGACACCGGGGAGCTGTTTTTT.

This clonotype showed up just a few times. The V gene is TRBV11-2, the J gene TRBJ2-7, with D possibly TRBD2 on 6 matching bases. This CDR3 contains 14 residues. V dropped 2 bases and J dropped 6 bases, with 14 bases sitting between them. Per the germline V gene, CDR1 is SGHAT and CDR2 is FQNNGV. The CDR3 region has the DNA TGTGCCAGCAGCTTATCCGGGGGAGGTCCCGAGCAGTACTTC. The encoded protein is CASSLSGGGPEQYF.

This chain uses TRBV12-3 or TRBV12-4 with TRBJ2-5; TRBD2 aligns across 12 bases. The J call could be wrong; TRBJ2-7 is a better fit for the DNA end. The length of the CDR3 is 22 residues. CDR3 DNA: TGTGCCAGCAGTCCAATAATAGCGGGGATGAGGGGACTAGCGGGCCGTTCCAACGAGCAGTACTTC. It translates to CASSPIIAGMRGLAGRSNEQYF.

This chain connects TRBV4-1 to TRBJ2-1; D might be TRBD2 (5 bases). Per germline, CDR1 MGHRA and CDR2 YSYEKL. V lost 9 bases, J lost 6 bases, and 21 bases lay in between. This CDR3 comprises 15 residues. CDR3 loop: CASSPLAEWANEQFF. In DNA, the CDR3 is TGCGCCAGTTCACCCCTAGCCGAGTGGGCCAATGAGCAGTTCTTC.

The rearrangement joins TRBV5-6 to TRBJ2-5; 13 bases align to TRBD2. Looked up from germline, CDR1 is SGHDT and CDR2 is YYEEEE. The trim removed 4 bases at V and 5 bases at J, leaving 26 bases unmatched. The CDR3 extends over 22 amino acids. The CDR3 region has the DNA TGTGCCAGCAGCGATGCTAAGATGCTTGGGACTAGCGGGGACCACCCGAGGGAGACCCAGTACTTC. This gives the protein CASSDAKMLGTSGDHPRETQYF.

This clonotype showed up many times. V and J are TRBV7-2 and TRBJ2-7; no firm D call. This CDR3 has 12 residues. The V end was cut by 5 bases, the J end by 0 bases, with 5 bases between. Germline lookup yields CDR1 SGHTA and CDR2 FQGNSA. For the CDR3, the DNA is TGTGCCAGCAGCCCGAGCTCCTACGAGCAGTACTTC. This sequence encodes CASSPSSYEQYF.

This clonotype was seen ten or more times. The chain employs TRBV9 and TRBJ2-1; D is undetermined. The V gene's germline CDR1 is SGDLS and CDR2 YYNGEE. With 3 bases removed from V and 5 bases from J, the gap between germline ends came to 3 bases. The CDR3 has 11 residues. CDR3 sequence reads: CASSGNNEQFF. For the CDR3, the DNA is TGTGCCAGCAGCGGAAACAATGAGCAGTTCTTC.

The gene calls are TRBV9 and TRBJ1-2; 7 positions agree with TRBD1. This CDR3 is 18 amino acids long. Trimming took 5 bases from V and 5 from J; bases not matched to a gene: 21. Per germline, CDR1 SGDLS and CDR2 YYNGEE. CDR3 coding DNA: TGTGCCAGCAGTGAAACATCCTGGGGACAGCCAGGGAAGTATGGCTACACCTTC. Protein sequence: CASSETSWGQPGKYGYTF.

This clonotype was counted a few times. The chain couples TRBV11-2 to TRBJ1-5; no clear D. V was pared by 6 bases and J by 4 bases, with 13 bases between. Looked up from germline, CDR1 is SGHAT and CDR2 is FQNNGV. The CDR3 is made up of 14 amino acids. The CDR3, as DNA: TGTGCCAGCAGTCTAACGGACCAAAATCAGCCCCAGCATTTT. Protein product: CASSLTDQNQPQHF. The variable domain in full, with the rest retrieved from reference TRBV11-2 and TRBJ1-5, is EAGVAQSPRYKIIEKRQSVAFWCNPISGHATLYWYQQILGQGPKLLIQFQNNGVVDDSQLPKDRFSAERLKGVDSTLKIQPAKLEDSAVYLCASSLTDQNQPQHFGDGTRLSIL.

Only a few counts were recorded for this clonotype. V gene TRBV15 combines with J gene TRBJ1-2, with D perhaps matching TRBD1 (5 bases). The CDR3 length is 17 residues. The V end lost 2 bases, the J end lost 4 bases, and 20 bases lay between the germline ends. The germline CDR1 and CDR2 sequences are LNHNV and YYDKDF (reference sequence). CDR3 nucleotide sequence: TGTGCCACCAGCAGACCTGGCGACAGATGGTTTTCCTATGGCTACACCTTC. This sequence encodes CATSRPGDRWFSYGYTF.

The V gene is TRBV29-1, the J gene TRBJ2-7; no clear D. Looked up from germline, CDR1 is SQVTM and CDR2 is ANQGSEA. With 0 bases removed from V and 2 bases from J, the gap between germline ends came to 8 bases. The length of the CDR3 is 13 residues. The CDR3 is CSVEEGLAYEQYF. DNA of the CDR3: TGCAGCGTTGAAGAAGGGCTAGCCTACGAGCAGTACTTC.

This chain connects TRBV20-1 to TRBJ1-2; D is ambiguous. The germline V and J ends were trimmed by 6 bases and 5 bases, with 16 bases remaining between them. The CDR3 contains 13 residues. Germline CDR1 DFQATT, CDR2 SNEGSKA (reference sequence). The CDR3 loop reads CSARGISLYGYTF. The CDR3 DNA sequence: TGCAGTGCCCGTGGAATAAGTCTATATGGCTACACCTTC.

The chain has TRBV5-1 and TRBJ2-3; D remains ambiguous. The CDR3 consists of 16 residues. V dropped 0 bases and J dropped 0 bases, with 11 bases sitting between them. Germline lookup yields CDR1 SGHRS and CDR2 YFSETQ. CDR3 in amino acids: CASSLDGRPSTDTQYF. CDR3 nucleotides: TGCGCCAGCAGCTTGGACGGACGCCCTAGCACAGATACGCAGTATTTT.

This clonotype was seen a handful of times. The CDR3 DNA is TGTGCCAGCAGCTTAGGCATGGCCGGGGGTGAAAAACTGTTTTTT. It specifies CASSLGMAGGEKLFF. The chain employs TRBV7-9 and TRBJ1-4; maybe TRBD1 (5 bases). With 1 base removed from V and 7 bases from J, the gap between germline ends came to 13 bases. The V gene's germline CDR1 is SEHNR and CDR2 FQNEAQ (reference sequence). The CDR3 loop spans 15 amino acids.

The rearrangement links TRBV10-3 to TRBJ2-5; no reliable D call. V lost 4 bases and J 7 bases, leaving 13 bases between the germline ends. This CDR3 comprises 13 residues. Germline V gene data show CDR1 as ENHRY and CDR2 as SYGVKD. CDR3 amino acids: CAISVEEWGTQYF. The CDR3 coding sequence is TGTGCCATCAGTGTTGAAGAATGGGGGACCCAGTACTTC.